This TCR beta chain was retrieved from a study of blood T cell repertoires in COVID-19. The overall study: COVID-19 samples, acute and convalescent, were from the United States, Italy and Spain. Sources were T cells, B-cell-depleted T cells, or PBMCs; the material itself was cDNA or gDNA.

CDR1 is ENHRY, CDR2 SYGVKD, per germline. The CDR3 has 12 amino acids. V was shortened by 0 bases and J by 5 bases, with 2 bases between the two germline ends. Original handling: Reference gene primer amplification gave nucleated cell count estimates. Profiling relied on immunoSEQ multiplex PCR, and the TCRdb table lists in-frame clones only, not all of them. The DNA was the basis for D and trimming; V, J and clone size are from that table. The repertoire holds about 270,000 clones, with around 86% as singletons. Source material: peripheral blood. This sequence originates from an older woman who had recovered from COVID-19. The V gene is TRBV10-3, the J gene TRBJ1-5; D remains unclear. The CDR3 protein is CAISESYQPQHF. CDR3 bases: TGTGCCATCAGTGAGTCCTATCAGCCCCAGCATTTT.